These 4 T cell receptor beta chains share one sample of origin, sequenced in a study of shared clonotypes between healthy human individuals. Sequencing was performed with immunoSEQ multiplex PCR; in TCRdb, only in-frame clones are kept and a portion is missing. In the table there are some 1.5 million clones, roughly 96% of which are singletons. The sample was naive CD4+ T cells sorted from blood. The subset denotes: CD45RA+ positively selected. These receptors were obtained from a man under 40 in good health.

The chain carries TRBV5-1 and TRBJ2-5; TRBD2 agrees at 7 bases. With V trimmed by 1 base and J by 2 bases, 8 bases remained unmatched. Germline values: CDR1 SGHRS, CDR2 YFSETQ. The CDR3 totals 16 residues. As DNA, the CDR3 is TGCGCCAGCAGCTTGTTCGGGCGGGAGACTCAAGAGACCCAGTACTTC. It codes for CASSLFGRETQETQYF.

This chain uses TRBV11-2 with TRBJ2-7, with 7 bases fitting TRBD2. Germline V gene data show CDR1 as SGHAT and CDR2 as FQNNGV. This CDR3 spans 11 amino acids. CDR3 coding DNA: TGTGATTGCGGGAGCTCCTACGAGCAGTACTTC. Its protein product is CDCGSSYEQYF.

This rearrangement joins TRBV28 to TRBJ1-5; TRBD1 aligns across 9 bases. The CDR3 sequence is 17 residues long. Germline CDR1 is MDHEN and CDR2 is SYDVKM. V shed 2 bases, J shed 0 bases, and the junction held 5 bases outside the gene matches. As DNA, the CDR3 is TGTGCCAGCAGTTTACCTGGACAGGGGATTAGCAATCAGCCCCAGCATTTT. It codes for CASSLPGQGISNQPQHF.

The chain couples TRBV7-3 to TRBJ2-1; D not resolved. The CDR3 is made up of 15 amino acids. V lost 2 bases and J lost 0, with 8 bases in between. CDR1 is SGHTA and CDR2 is FQGTGA in the germline V gene. CDR3 protein: CASSLGWSSYNEQFF. CDR3 nucleotides: TGTGCCAGCAGCTTAGGATGGAGCTCCTACAATGAGCAGTTCTTC.